The 5 T cell receptor beta chains below were found in one sample sequenced in a study of blood T cell repertoires in COVID-19. This table comes from immunoSEQ multiplex PCR, and its TCRdb copy is limited to in-frame clones, with some not included. The data contain around 70,000 clones, approximately 80% of them singletons. Material for sequencing was peripheral blood. Receptors originate from a human donor in a cohort sampled during active COVID-19.

V gene TRBV28 combines with J gene TRBJ2-3, with 7 bases identical to TRBD2. Germline loops: CDR1 MDHEN, CDR2 SYDVKM. The junction had 10 bases not matched to a gene; V was cut back by 5 bases and J by 2 bases. The CDR3 is 16 residues long. This CDR3 reads CASSNAASGDTDTQYF. The CDR3 DNA reads TGTGCCAGCAGTAACGCAGCTAGCGGCGACACAGATACGCAGTATTTT.

CDR3: CASGFGQGIAETQYF. The CDR3 nucleotides read TGCGCCAGCGGGTTTGGACAGGGGATAGCAGAGACCCAGTACTTC. The chain recombines TRBV5-1 with TRBJ2-5; 9 positions agree with TRBD1. V lost 7 bases and J lost 4; bases outside the gene matches: 11. This CDR3 spans 15 amino acids. Germline V gene sequence: CDR1 SGHRS, CDR2 YFSETQ.

J is TRBJ1-3 and V is TRBV3-1 (or the pseudogene TRBV3-2); D not resolved. CDR3 length: 17 residues. The ends were cut back, 0 bases at V and 0 bases at J, with 12 bases in the middle. The germline V gene has CDR1 LGHDT and CDR2 YNNKEL (reference sequence). DNA for the CDR3: TGTGCCAGCAGCCAAGAAGCGGTGAGGACCTCTGGAAACACCATATATTTT. Amino acids: CASSQEAVRTSGNTIYF.

This clone was detected once. V and J are TRBV6-6 and TRBJ2-5; 7 bases fit TRBD1. Germline CDR1 reads MNHNY; CDR2 reads SVGAGI (reference sequence). The CDR3 spans 14 residues. V trimming: 7 bases; J trimming: 1 base; junction bases outside the gene matches: 6. The CDR3: CASTRGTAQETQYF. CDR3 DNA: TGTGCCAGCACCAGAGGGACAGCCCAAGAGACCCAGTACTTC.

The rearrangement links TRBV5-1 to TRBJ2-3; TRBD1 is a possible D gene (6 bases). The V end lost 0 bases, the J end lost 5 bases, and 10 bases lay between the germline ends. This CDR3 comprises 14 residues. In germline, CDR1 is SGHRS, CDR2 YFSETQ. Here the CDR3 reads CASSLVDSLDTQYF. CDR3 nucleotides: TGCGCCAGCAGCTTGGTGGACAGTTTAGATACGCAGTATTTT.